This T cell receptor beta chain was recovered during a study of blood T cells in healthy people across ages. Findings and limits, study-wide: CMV infection status of these donors was not known.

This clonotype was counted only a few times. Its specificity is not known. Next came a second PCR, run for about 7 to 12 cycles, which used a sample-barcoded 5' primer along with a J-beta primer mix. TCRdb reprocessed the 5' RACE reads with MiXCR, giving one entry per CDR3 protein. The profile shows just under 550,000 distinct CDR3 sequences, nearly 25% of them singletons. Each of the donors had roughly 9.1 milliliters of peripheral blood drawn into EDTA-treated Vacutainer tubes. This same sample was also taken into another study, of T cells of mothers and their children. This second study notes: A few healthy Caucasian mothers gave samples, and so did their six children.

Source material: blood. This TCR came from a boy younger than 18 in good health.

This chain's CDR3 is CASSSPKVGGYNTGELFF. In nucleotides, the CDR3 is TGTGCCAGCAGTTCCCCGAAAGTAGGGGGGTATAACACCGGGGAGCTGTTTTTT. The gene calls are TRBV12-3 or TRBV12-4 and TRBJ2-2; D possibly uses TRBD1 or TRBD2 (6 bases each). V was clipped by 4 bases and J by 2 bases, with 20 bases between them. CDR3 length: 18 residues.